This T cell receptor beta chain was profiled in a study of blood T cell repertoires in COVID-19. The germline gives CDR1 LNHDA, CDR2 SQIVND (reference sequence). V gave up 6 bases and J gave up 4 bases, with 10 bases separating them. CDR3 length: 13 amino acids. Clones were sequenced by immunoSEQ multiplex PCR, and TCRdb holds only the in-frame ones, with some missing. The table records roughly 100,000 clones, 86% of them present only once. This rearrangement joins TRBV19 to TRBJ1-5; the D gene is possibly TRBD1 (5 bases). Sequencing used peripheral blood. The sequence was collected from a woman of 80 years or more with acute or convalescent COVID-19. CDR3 residues: CASSDRKNQPQHF. CDR3 DNA sequence: TGTGCCAGTAGCGACAGAAAAAATCAGCCCCAGCATTTT.